This is a list of T cell receptor beta chains from one sample in a study of blood T cells in healthy people across ages. TCRdb re-analysed the 5' RACE reads in MiXCR, keeping a single row per CDR3 protein. The sample lists 850,000 to 1,300,000 distinct CDR3 sequences; 40% to 55% were seen once. The sequencing input was blood. These receptors all come from a woman aged 55-70 years in good health. The CDR3 runs from the conserved cysteine through the conserved F or W. Each record gives: V gene, CDR3 protein.

v_call: TRBV2
cdr3_aa: CASTDGGSDTEAFF

v_call: TRBV20-1
cdr3_aa: CSAKPKLAGGPSGELFF

v_call: TRBV15
cdr3_aa: CATSRATENNEQYF

v_call: TRBV4-1
cdr3_aa: CASSQSLPTRQGALYEQYF

v_call: TRBV27
cdr3_aa: CASSLSGIAGDTQYF

v_call: TRBV11-2
cdr3_aa: CASSPQLVGSNTGELFF

v_call: TRBV25-1
cdr3_aa: CASSEYPSGTGGYEQYF

v_call: TRBV27
cdr3_aa: CASSHFQETQYF

v_call: TRBV3-1
cdr3_aa: CASSLGTGNLAFF

v_call: TRBV15
cdr3_aa: CATSKGTAIYEQYF

v_call: TRBV7-9
cdr3_aa: CASSFPQEGGGYTF

v_call: TRBV7-3
cdr3_aa: CASSLTPTSGRYEQYF

v_call: TRBV11-2
cdr3_aa: CASSLVSGLAVQETQYF

v_call: TRBV6-1
cdr3_aa: CASSEKAYGYTF

v_call: TRBV9
cdr3_aa: CASSVGLGVTDTQYF

v_call: TRBV20-1
cdr3_aa: CSAPDRDHYGYTF

v_call: TRBV15
cdr3_aa: CATSRSGNSNQPQHF

v_call: TRBV5-1
cdr3_aa: CASSTRDRGGDEQYF

v_call: TRBV4-2
cdr3_aa: CASSQEGTTGELFF

v_call: TRBV6-2/TRBV6-3
cdr3_aa: CASSPSGRGYNEQYF

v_call: TRBV20-1
cdr3_aa: CSATNRGYNEQFF

v_call: TRBV9
cdr3_aa: CAGSALAGSYNEQFF

v_call: TRBV20-1
cdr3_aa: CSADRAETQYF

v_call: TRBV24-1
cdr3_aa: CATSLRGEAAEQFF

v_call: TRBV3-1
cdr3_aa: CASSRGTASGYTF

v_call: TRBV20-1
cdr3_aa: CSASPSLYNEQFF

v_call: TRBV7-9
cdr3_aa: CASSPQGGAYEQFF

v_call: TRBV29-1
cdr3_aa: CSVVEGAVGANVLTF

v_call: TRBV18
cdr3_aa: CASSTAGANVLTF

v_call: TRBV12-3/TRBV12-4
cdr3_aa: CASSFVQGSTDTQYF

v_call: TRBV12-3/TRBV12-4
cdr3_aa: CASSQTEQETQYF

v_call: TRBV6-2/TRBV6-3
cdr3_aa: CASSYSLGLAGGRGYEQYF